The clone carrying this TCR beta chain was seen more than once but under ten times. Germline V CDR1 and CDR2: MDHEN, SYDVKM. There are 13 residues in the CDR3. After removal of 8 bases from V and 2 bases from J, the junction contained 2 bases not matched to a gene. These data come from a study of shared clonotypes between healthy human individuals. Looking at the study overall: The study used three CD4 naive, three CD4 memory, two CD8 naive and one CD8 memory plate per donor.

This table comes from immunoSEQ multiplex PCR, and its TCRdb copy is limited to in-frame clones, with some not included. The sample includes approximately 1.1 million clones, 78% seen only once; the top ten take approximately 0.56%. The sequenced sample was memory CD4+ T cells from PBMCs. Subset given: CD45RA-negative fraction. This chain links TRBV28 with TRBJ1-3, with TRBD1 identical over 8 bases. The receptor's source is a man aged 18 to 30 in good health. Some clones in this sample may be carry-over from other donors' samples. This chain's CDR3 is CASQTGAGNTIYF. In DNA form, the CDR3 reads TGTGCCAGCCAGACAGGGGCTGGAAACACCATATATTTT. Based on the CDR3 plus reference TRBV28 and TRBJ1-3, the full variable domain is DVKVTQSSRYLVKRTGEKVFLECVQDMDHENMFWYRQDPGLGLRLIYFSYDVKMKEKGDIPEGYSVSREKKERFSLILESASTNQTSMYLCASQTGAGNTIYFGEGSWLTVV.